This T cell receptor beta chain was obtained from a study of cytomegalovirus exposure and HLA in healthy donors. Findings of the study overall: TCR sequences were mostly rare, though some public TCRs occurred in many donors.

Sequencing was performed with immunoSEQ multiplex PCR; in TCRdb, only in-frame clones are kept and a portion is missing. The data contain tens of thousands of clones, 84% of them singletons. This clone was seen a few times. Antigen unknown. The sequence was obtained from a young woman in good health and CMV-seropositive. Source material: PBMCs.

The DNA for the CDR3 is TGTGCCAGTAGTATCGGGTCGGGGGTGGTACTTGGCTACACCTTC. As protein: CASSIGSGVVLGYTF. V and J are TRBV19 and TRBJ1-2; TRBD1 might be the D (5 bases). V was clipped by 3 bases and J by 7 bases, with 18 bases between them. This CDR3 comprises 15 residues. Germline CDR1 and CDR2: LNHDA and SQIVND (reference sequence).